The next 18 T cell receptor beta chains were all read from a single sample in a study of early stage breast cancer tumors. TCRdb's copy holds only in-frame clones and misses some; the assay was immunoSEQ multiplex PCR. The repertoire holds more than 65,000 clones, with around 80% as singletons. Sequenced sample: blood. These receptors were taken from a person aged 35-55 years with breast cancer.

The chain combines TRBV5-1 with TRBJ2-5, with D perhaps TRBD1 (6 bases). The length of the CDR3 is 14 residues. Germline V gives CDR1 SGHRS, CDR2 YFSETQ. The ends were cut back, 4 bases at V and 2 bases at J, with 12 bases in the middle. The chain's CDR3 is CASSVGQSQETQYF. The CDR3 DNA is TGCGCCAGCAGCGTGGGACAATCACAAGAGACCCAGTACTTC.

This chain links TRBV30 with TRBJ1-2; D is unclear. Germline-derived CDR1 and CDR2 are GTSNPN and SVGIG (reference sequence). The germline V and J ends were trimmed by 2 bases and 8 bases, with 6 bases remaining between them. The CDR3 runs to 10 residues. CDR3 protein: CAWSTVGYTF. CDR3 sequence (DNA): TGTGCCTGGAGTACGGTCGGCTACACCTTC.

The V call is TRBV7-9, the J call TRBJ1-1; D not resolved. Per germline, CDR1 SEHNR and CDR2 FQNEAQ (reference sequence). Trimming took 5 bases from V and 5 from J, leaving 12 bases between them. CDR3 length: 13 amino acids. The CDR3 spells CASSRQMGTEAFF. Written as DNA, the CDR3 is TGTGCCAGCAGCCGTCAGATGGGGACTGAAGCTTTCTTT.

The chain uses TRBV2 and TRBJ1-2; D is ambiguous. The CDR3 totals 13 residues. Trimming took 1 base from V and 8 from J, leaving 11 bases between them. Germline CDR1 SNHLY, CDR2 FYNNEI. The CDR3 protein is CASSEDTREGYTF. DNA of the CDR3: TGTGCCAGCAGTGAAGACACCCGGGAAGGCTACACCTTC.

This chain uses TRBV9 with TRBJ1-5, with D possibly matching TRBD1 (6 bases). V was clipped by 4 bases and J by 5 bases, with 13 bases between them. CDR1 and CDR2 from the germline V gene are SGDLS and YYNGEE. CDR3 size: 14 residues. The CDR3 DNA reads TGTGCCAGCAGCCCTCGGGGGGGCCATCAGCCCCAGCATTTT. It encodes CASSPRGGHQPQHF.

The chain is built from TRBV28 and TRBJ2-5, with D possibly matching TRBD1 (6 bases). With 0 bases removed from V and 5 bases from J, the gap between germline ends came to 13 bases. Per germline, CDR1 MDHEN and CDR2 SYDVKM. CDR3 length: 15 residues. CDR3 bases: TGTGCCAGCAGTTTATGGCCAGGGGTTTATGAGACCCAGTACTTC. It encodes CASSLWPGVYETQYF.

To note about this clone: The junction departs from germline at one end; a sequencing error may be responsible. The rearrangement links TRBV7-7 to TRBJ1-4, with TRBD1 matching over 10 bases. CDR1 and CDR2 (germline): SSHAT, FNYEAQ (reference sequence). The CDR3 runs 14 residues. CDR3 in amino acids: CASSPGQGNEKLFF. DNA of the CDR3: TGTGCTAGCAGCCCGGGACAGGGGAATGAAAAACTGTTTTTT.

V usage is TRBV6-5 and J usage is TRBJ2-3; D remains ambiguous. Per germline, CDR1 MNHEY and CDR2 SVGAGI. This CDR3 is built from 13 residues. V lost 2 bases and J lost 3, with 6 bases in between. The DNA for the CDR3 is TGTGCCAGCAGTTACGCGATTACAGATACGCAGTATTTT. Its protein product is CASSYAITDTQYF.

This clone was found once. The chain's CDR3 is CASRRTGENTEAFF. The CDR3 DNA is TGTGCCAGCAGGCGGACGGGTGAGAACACTGAAGCTTTCTTT. The chain employs TRBV6-5 and TRBJ1-1; D remains ambiguous. This CDR3 has 14 amino acids. Germline V gene sequence: CDR1 MNHEY, CDR2 SVGAGI. V was pared by 6 bases and J by 1 base, with 12 bases between.

This sequence joins TRBV4-1 and TRBJ1-2, with a tentative D call TRBD1 (5 bases). CDR3 size: 14 residues. V was clipped by 2 bases and J by 4 bases, with 11 bases between them. Germline lookup yields CDR1 MGHRA and CDR2 YSYEKL. CDR3 nucleotide sequence: TGCGCCAGCAGCCAAAAGGGGACTGCCTATGGCTACACCTTC. Residues: CASSQKGTAYGYTF.

The chain carries TRBV28 and TRBJ2-7, with D possibly TRBD1 on 5 matching bases. V was shortened by 7 bases and J by 2 bases, with 9 bases between the two germline ends. CDR1 and CDR2 from the germline V gene are MDHEN and SYDVKM. This CDR3 is built from 12 residues. For the CDR3, the DNA is TGTGCCAGCAAAGGCAGGGCCTACGAGCAGTACTTC. It encodes CASKGRAYEQYF.

This clone was seen once. J is TRBJ2-1 and V is TRBV27; the D is unclear. Looked up from germline, CDR1 is MNHEY and CDR2 is SMNVEV (reference sequence). V lost 0 bases and J lost 5, with 5 bases in between. This CDR3 is 13 amino acids long. CDR3 bases: TGTGCCAGCAGTTTATCTAGGGACAATGAGCAGTTCTTC. This codes for CASSLSRDNEQFF.

This clone was seen only once. The chain combines TRBV5-1 with TRBJ1-1; 9 positions match TRBD1. The J segment lost 8 bases and the V segment lost 4 bases, leaving 9 bases of the junction unmatched. This CDR3 is built from 14 residues. The germline V gene has CDR1 SGHRS and CDR2 YFSETQ. CDR3 region: CASSPGQGEEEAFF. CDR3 in DNA: TGCGCCAGCAGCCCGGGACAGGGCGAAGAAGAAGCTTTCTTT.

CDR3 sequence: CASSYGGNTGELFF. In DNA, the CDR3 is TGTGCCAGCAGTTATGGGGGAAACACCGGGGAGCTGTTTTTT. This rearrangement joins TRBV6-6 to TRBJ2-2; D might be TRBD1 or TRBD2, each matching 5 bases. Germline CDR1 MNHNY, CDR2 SVGAGI (reference sequence). V gave up 3 bases and J gave up 2 bases, with 7 bases separating them. The CDR3 has 14 residues.

This clone has only a few counts. For the CDR3, the DNA is TGTGCCAGTAGCCGGACAGGGGGTGGGACCTACGAGCAGTACTTC. It is translated as CASSRTGGGTYEQYF. The chain carries TRBV19 and TRBJ2-7; 10 nucleotides align to TRBD1. Germline CDR1 reads LNHDA; CDR2 reads SQIVND (reference sequence). The CDR3 runs 15 residues. J was trimmed by 2 bases and V by 6 bases; bases with no gene match: 7.

This chain joins TRBV10-3 and TRBJ2-7, with 9 nucleotides matching TRBD2. This CDR3 has 15 residues. Germline V gene lookup returns CDR1 ENHRY and CDR2 SYGVKD. With V trimmed by 6 bases and J by 0 bases, 6 bases remained unmatched. DNA of the CDR3: TGTGCCATCAGCTCGGGGACTAGCACCTCCTACGAGCAGTACTTC. Amino acid sequence: CAISSGTSTSYEQYF.

This clone was observed a single time. This rearrangement joins TRBV15 to TRBJ2-1; 14 bases fit TRBD2. Germline V CDR1 and CDR2: LNHNV, YYDKDF (reference sequence). J lost 9 bases, V lost 6 bases, and 10 bases had no gene match. This CDR3 is 16 amino acids long. This chain's CDR3 is CATRPGLAGARPEQFF. The CDR3 nucleotides are TGTGCCACCAGACCGGGACTAGCGGGAGCCCGGCCTGAGCAGTTCTTC.

This chain links TRBV29-1 with TRBJ2-3; no clear D gene. Germline values: CDR1 SQVTM, CDR2 ANQGSEA. The CDR3 length is 13 residues. V was clipped by 6 bases and J by 1 base, with 11 bases between them. In DNA, the CDR3 is TGCAGCGTCGAATCTGAGGGCACAGATACGCAGTATTTT. Translated, it gives CSVESEGTDTQYF.